A single T cell receptor (beta chain) is shown here with its context. This sample stems from a study of CD8 T cells in Susac syndrome. Study-wide context: Treatment at blood withdrawal was none, corticosteroids, or intravenous immunoglobulin alone in Susac syndrome patients.

Sequencing of TCR beta was undertaken in CD8+ and CD4+ T cells derived from blood. Negative isolation yielded CD8+ and CD4+ T cells; FACS enriched TEMRA cells. An input of about 0.45 to 1 ug of RNA was subjected to reverse transcription using random hexamers. Coverage of TCR beta CDR3 amplification by immunoSEQ multiplex PCR extended to 54 Vbeta and 13 Jbeta. In TCRdb, the immunoSEQ multiplex PCR reads were re-called with MiXCR into one record per CDR3 protein. This table holds under 200,000 distinct CDR3 sequences, 75% to 95% found once. CDR1 and CDR2 from the germline V gene are KGHDR and SFDVKD. This CDR3 region has 13 residues. Trimming took 9 bases from V and 7 from J, leaving 15 bases between them.

The source of this sequence is a human donor with Susac syndrome. The source material was CD4+ T cells from PBMCs. The V and J genes are TRBV24-1 and TRBJ2-1; maybe TRBD2 (6 bases). CDR3 nucleotides: TGTGCCACCGGGGGGACTTGGGGGAATGAGCAGTTCTTC. Amino acid sequence: CATGGTWGNEQFF.